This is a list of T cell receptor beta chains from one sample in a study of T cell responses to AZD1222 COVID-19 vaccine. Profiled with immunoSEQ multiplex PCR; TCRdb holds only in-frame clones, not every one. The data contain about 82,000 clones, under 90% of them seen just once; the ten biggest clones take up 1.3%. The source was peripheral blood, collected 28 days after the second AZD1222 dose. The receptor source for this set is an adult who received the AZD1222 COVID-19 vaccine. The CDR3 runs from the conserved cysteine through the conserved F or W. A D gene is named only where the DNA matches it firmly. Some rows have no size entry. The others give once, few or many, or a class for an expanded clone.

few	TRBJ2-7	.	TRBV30	CAWKGSEQYF	TGTGCCTGGAAAGGCAGCGAGCAGTACTTC
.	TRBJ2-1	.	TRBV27	CASSFTPSSYNEQFF	TGTGCCAGCAGTTTTACCCCGAGCTCCTACAATGAGCAGTTCTTC
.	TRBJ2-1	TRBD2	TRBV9	CASSVEAGGGNEQFF	TGTGCCAGCAGCGTAGAAGCGGGAGGGGGCAATGAGCAGTTCTTC
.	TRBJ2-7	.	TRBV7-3	CASSSRGPGTWVSYEQYF	TGTGCCAGCAGCTCCCGCGGACCCGGGACATGGGTTTCCTACGAGCAGTACTTC
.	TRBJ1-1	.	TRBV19	CASSDRPNTEAFF	TGTGCCAGTAGTGACAGACCTAACACTGAAGCTTTCTTT
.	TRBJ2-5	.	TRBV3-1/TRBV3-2	CASSQAGIQGQETQYF	TGTGCCAGCAGCCAAGCGGGGATACAAGGGCAAGAGACCCAGTACTTC
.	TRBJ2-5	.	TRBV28	CASTLGHHQETQYF	TGTGCCAGCACCCTGGGACACCACCAAGAGACCCAGTACTTC
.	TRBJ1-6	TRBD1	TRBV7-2	CASSSRQGNNSPLHF	TGTGCCAGCAGCTCACGACAGGGGAATAATTCACCCCTCCACTTT
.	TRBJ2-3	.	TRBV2	CAWARRADSTDTQYF	TGTGCCTGGGCGAGGAGGGCGGACAGCACAGATACGCAGTATTTT
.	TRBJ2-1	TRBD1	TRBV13	CASSPGQGEYNEQFF	TGTGCCAGCAGCCCCGGACAGGGCGAGTACAATGAGCAGTTCTTC
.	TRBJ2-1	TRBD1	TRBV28	CASKGQGAITNEQFF	TGTGCCAGCAAGGGACAGGGGGCGATCACTAATGAGCAGTTCTTC
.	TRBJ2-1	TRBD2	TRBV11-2	CASSLGSSGGTKEQFF	TGTGCCAGCAGCTTAGGCTCTAGCGGCGGGACCAAGGAGCAGTTCTTC
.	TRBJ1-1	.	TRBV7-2	CASSLGGAGNTEAFF	TGTGCCAGCAGCTTAGGTGGGGCGGGAAACACTGAAGCTTTCTTT
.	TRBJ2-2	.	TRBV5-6	CASSSDGGTGELFF	TGTGCCAGCAGCTCCGACGGGGGCACCGGGGAGCTGTTTTTT
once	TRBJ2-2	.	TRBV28	CASWANTGELFF	TGTGCCAGCTGGGCGAACACCGGGGAGCTGTTTTTT
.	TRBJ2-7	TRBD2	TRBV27	CASSFRGSIYEQYF	TGTGCCAGCAGTTTTCGCGGGAGTATCTACGAGCAGTACTTC
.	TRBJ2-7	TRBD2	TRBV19	CASSMGLGPYEQYF	TGTGCCAGTAGTATGGGACTAGGGCCGTACGAGCAGTACTTC
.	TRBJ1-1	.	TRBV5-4	CASSLAGEGAFF	TGTGCCAGCAGCTTGGCCGGGGAGGGAGCTTTCTTT
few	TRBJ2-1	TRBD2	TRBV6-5	CASKVTSGAEQFF	TGTGCCAGCAAGGTCACTAGCGGGGCTGAGCAGTTCTTC
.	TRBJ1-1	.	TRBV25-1	CASRRGRGTEAFF	TGTGCCAGCAGGAGGGGGAGGGGCACTGAAGCTTTCTTT
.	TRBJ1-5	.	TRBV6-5	CASTRAGINQPQHF	TGTGCCAGCACTAGAGCAGGGATCAATCAGCCCCAGCATTTT
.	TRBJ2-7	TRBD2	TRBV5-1	CASSSGSYEQYF	TGCGCCAGCTCTAGCGGCTCCTACGAGCAGTACTTC
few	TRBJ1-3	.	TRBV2	CASSEGRTSGNTIYF	TGTGCCAGCAGTGAAGGACGGACCTCTGGAAACACCATATATTTT
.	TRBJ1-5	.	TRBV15	CATSRDRVQPQHF	TGTGCCACCAGCAGAGACAGGGTTCAGCCCCAGCATTTT
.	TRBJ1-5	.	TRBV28	CASVRDPDQPQHF	TGTGCCAGCGTCCGGGACCCAGATCAGCCCCAGCATTTT
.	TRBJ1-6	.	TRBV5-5	CASSFGLAPLHF	TGTGCCAGCAGCTTCGGGTTGGCGCCCCTCCACTTT
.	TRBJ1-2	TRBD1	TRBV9	CASSAGTGGTEHYTF	TGTGCCAGCAGCGCCGGGACAGGCGGCACTGAACATTACACCTTC